This T cell receptor beta chain stems from a study of vaccination effects on CD4 cells after COVID-19. Overall study results and limits: Healthy vaccinees' vaccine-induced clones included only 1 of 255 that recognized common cold coronaviruses. Clones from infection and from vaccination both contracted markedly late after vaccination.

The V gene's germline CDR1 is SGHRS and CDR2 YFSETQ. V lost 1 base to trimming and J lost 6 bases, with 5 bases between them. This CDR3 is 12 amino acids long. This clone was seen a few times. Its matching antigen is unknown. Before sequencing, viral peptide pools were used by the ViraFEST assay to expand antigen-specific CD4+ T cells. CD4+ T cell isolation took place after 10 days of culture. Each participant received a vaccine that was either BNT162b2 or mRNA-1273, given as two doses. Wells of around 2 million PBMC each were grown with around 10 IU/ml IL-2 and roughly 9.9 ug/ml peptides. Researchers swapped half the medium for IL-2 medium on both days 3 and 7. TCRdb's copy holds only in-frame clones and misses some; the assay was immunoSEQ multiplex PCR. Here the sample spans approximately 26,000 clones, 70% to 75% being singletons.

The chain combines TRBV5-1 with TRBJ2-1, with D unclear. The TCR comes from a human donor who received a COVID-19 vaccine. This material consisted of CD4+ T cells from PBMCs cultured with HCoV-NL63 spike peptides, taken after COVID-19 vaccination. This CDR3 is CASSLNPNEQFF. Here the CDR3 DNA reads TGCGCCAGCAGCTTGAACCCCAATGAGCAGTTCTTC.